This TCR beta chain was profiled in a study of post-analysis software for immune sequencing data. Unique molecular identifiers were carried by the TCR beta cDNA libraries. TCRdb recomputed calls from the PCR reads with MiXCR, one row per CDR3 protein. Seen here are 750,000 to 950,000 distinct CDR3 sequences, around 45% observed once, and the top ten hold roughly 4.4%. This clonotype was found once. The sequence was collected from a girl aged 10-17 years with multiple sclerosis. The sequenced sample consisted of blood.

The CDR3 DNA sequence: TGTGCCACCACGGTGGAGGCCAGCGACGGTGATCGGGCTTTCTTT. Translated: CATTVEASDGDRAFF. The chain employs TRBV15 and TRBJ1-1; no definite D call. This CDR3 comprises 15 residues. V lost 7 bases, J lost 11 bases, and 26 bases lay in between. The V gene's germline CDR1 is LNHNV and CDR2 YYDKDF (reference sequence). Combining the CDR3 with reference TRBV15 and TRBJ1-1 gives the whole variable domain DAMVIQNPRYQVTQFGKPVTLSCSQTLNHNVMYWYQQKSSQAPKLLFHYYDKDFNNEADTPDNFQSRRPNTSFCFLDIRSPGLGDTAMYLCATTVEASDGDRAFFGQGTRLTVV.